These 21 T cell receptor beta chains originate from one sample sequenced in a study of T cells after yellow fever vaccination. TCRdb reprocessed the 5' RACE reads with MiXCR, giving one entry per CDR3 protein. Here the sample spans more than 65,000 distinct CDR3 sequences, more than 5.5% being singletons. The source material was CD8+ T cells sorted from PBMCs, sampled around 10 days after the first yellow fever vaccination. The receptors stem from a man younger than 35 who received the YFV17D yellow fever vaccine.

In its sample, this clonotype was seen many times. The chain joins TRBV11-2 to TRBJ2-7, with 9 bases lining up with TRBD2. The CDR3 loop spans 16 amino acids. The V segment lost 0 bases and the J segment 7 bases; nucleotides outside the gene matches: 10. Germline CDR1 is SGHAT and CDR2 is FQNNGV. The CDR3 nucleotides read TGTGCCAGCAGCTTAGACTCCCTAGCGGGGAACGTAGAGCAGTACTTC. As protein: CASSLDSLAGNVEQYF.

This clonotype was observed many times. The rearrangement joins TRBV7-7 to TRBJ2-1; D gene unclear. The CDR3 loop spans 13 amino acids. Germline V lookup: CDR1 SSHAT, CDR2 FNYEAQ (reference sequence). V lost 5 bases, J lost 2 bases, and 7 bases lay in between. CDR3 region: CASSVGPYNEQFF. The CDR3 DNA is TGTGCCAGCAGCGTCGGACCCTACAATGAGCAGTTCTTC.

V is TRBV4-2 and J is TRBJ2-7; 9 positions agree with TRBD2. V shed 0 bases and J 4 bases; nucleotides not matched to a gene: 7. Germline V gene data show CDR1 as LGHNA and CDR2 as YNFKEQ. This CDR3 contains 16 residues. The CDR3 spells CASSQEGSSGVYEQYF. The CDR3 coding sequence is TGTGCCAGCAGCCAAGAAGGATCTAGCGGGGTTTACGAGCAGTACTTC.

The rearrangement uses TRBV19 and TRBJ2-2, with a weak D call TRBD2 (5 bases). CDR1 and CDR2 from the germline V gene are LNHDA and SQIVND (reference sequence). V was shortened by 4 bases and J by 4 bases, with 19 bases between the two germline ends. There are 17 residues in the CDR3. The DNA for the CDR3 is TGTGCCAGTAGTAGCCGGGAATTGGGGATCGGCACCGGGGAGCTGTTTTTT. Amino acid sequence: CASSSRELGIGTGELFF.

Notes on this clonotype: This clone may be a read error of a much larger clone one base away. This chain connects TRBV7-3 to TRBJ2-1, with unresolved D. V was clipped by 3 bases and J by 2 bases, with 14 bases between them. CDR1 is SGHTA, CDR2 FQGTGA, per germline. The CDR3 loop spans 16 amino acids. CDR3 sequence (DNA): TGTGCCAGCAGCTTTAGGACGAACCCCACCTACAATGAGCAGTTCTTC. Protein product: CASSFRTNPTYNEQFF.

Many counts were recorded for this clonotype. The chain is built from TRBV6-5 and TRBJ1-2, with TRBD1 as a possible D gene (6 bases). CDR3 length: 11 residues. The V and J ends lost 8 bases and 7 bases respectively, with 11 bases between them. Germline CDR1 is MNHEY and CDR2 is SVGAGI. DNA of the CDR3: TGTGCCAGCCTAGGGACAACTGGCTACACCTTC. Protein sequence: CASLGTTGYTF.

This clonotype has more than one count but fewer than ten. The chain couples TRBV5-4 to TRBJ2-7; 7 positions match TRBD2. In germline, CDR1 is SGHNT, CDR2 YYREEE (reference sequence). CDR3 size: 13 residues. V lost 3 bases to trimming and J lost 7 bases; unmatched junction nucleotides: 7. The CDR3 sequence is CASSWGGVQEQYV. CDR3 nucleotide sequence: TGTGCCAGCAGCTGGGGGGGGGTTCAAGAGCAGTACGTC.

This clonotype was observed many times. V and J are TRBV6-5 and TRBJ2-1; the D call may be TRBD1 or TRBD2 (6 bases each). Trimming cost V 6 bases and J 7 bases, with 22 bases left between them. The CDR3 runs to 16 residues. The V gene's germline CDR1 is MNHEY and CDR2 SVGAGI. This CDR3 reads CASSPPGPGAPNEQFF. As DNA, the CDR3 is TGTGCCAGCAGCCCCCCCGGGCCGGGGGCGCCGAATGAGCAGTTCTTC.

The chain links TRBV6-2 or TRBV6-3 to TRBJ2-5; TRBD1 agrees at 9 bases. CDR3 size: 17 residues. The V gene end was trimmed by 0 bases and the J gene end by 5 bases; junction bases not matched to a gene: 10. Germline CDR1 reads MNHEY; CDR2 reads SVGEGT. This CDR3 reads CASSYSPGQGFGETQYF. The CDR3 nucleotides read TGTGCCAGCAGTTACTCCCCGGGACAGGGATTCGGGGAGACCCAGTACTTC.

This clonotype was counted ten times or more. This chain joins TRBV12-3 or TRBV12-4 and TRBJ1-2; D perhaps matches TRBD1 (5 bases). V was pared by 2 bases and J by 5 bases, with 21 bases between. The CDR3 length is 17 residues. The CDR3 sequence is CASSLNQGMASRYGYTF. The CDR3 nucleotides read TGTGCCAGCAGTTTAAACCAGGGTATGGCCTCACGGTATGGCTACACCTTC.

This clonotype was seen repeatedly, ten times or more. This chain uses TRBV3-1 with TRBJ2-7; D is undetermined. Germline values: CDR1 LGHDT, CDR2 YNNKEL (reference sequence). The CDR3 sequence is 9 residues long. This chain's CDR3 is CASSQDPCV. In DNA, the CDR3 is TGTGCCAGCAGCCAAGACCCGTGTGTC.

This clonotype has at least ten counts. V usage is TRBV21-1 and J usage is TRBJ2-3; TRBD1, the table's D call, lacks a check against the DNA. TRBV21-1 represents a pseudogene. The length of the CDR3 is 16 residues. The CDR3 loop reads CASSLAGGQITDTQYF. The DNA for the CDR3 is TGTGCCAGCAGCCTAGCGGGGGGGCAGATCACAGATACGCAGTATTTT.

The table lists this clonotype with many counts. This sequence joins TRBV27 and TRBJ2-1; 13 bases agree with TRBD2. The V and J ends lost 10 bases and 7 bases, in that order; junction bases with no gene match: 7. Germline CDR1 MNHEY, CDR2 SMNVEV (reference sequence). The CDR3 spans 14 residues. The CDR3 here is CATKLAGGGNEQFF. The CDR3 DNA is TGTGCCACCAAACTAGCGGGGGGGGGAAATGAGCAGTTCTTC.

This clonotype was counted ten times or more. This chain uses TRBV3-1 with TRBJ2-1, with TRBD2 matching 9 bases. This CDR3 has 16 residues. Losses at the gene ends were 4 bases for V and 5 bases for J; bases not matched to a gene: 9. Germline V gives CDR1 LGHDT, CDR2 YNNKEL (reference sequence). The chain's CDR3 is CASSPLAGKKDNEQFF. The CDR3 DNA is TGTGCCAGCAGCCCGCTAGCGGGAAAAAAAGACAATGAGCAGTTCTTC.

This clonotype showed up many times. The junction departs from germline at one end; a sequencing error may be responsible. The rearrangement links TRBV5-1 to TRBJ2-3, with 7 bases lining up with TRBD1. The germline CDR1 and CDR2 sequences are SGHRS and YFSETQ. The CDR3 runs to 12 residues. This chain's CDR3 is CASSLGTGTQYF. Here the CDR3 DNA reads TGCGCCAGCAGCTTGGGGACAGGTACGCAGTATTTT.

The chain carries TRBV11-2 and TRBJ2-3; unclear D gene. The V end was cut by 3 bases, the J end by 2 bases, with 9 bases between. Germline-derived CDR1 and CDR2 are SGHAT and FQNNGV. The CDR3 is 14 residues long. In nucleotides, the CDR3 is TGTGCCAGCAGCTTCGTTGCATCCACAGATACGCAGTATTTT. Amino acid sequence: CASSFVASTDTQYF.

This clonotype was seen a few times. This chain's CDR3 is CASRDRGGAGFF. The CDR3 DNA reads TGTGCCAGCAGAGACCGCGGGGGGGCCGGGTTCTTC. V is TRBV6-5 and J is TRBJ2-1; 9 nucleotides agree with TRBD2. Trimming took 6 bases from V and 15 from J; bases not matched to a gene: 9. The CDR3 has 12 residues. Germline lookup yields CDR1 MNHEY and CDR2 SVGAGI.

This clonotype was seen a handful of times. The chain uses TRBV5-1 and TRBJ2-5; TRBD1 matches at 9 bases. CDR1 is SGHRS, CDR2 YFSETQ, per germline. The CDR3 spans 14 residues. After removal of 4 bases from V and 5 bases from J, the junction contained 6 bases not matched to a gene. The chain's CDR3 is CASSGTGPRETQYF. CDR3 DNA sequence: TGCGCCAGCAGCGGGACAGGGCCTCGGGAGACCCAGTACTTC.

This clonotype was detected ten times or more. CDR3 sequence reads: CASSPLGTRAQETQYF. The DNA of the CDR3 is TGCGCCAGCAGCCCCCTGGGAACCAGGGCCCAAGAGACCCAGTACTTC. The genes are TRBV4-1 and TRBJ2-5, with D possibly TRBD1 on 5 matching bases. V lost 4 bases to trimming and J lost 1 base, with 16 bases between them. The CDR3 spans 16 residues. Looked up from germline, CDR1 is MGHRA and CDR2 is YSYEKL.

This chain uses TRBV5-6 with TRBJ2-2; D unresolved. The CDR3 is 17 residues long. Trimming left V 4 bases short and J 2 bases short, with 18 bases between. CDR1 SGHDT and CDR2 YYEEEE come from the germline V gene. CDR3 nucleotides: TGTGCCAGCAGCCCCTTAGACGGAATTATTAACACCGGGGAGCTGTTTTTT. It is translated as CASSPLDGIINTGELFF.

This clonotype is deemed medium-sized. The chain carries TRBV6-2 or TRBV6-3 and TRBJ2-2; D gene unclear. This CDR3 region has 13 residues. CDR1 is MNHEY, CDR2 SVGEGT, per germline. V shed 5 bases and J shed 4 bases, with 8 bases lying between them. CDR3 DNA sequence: TGTGCCAGCAGTGCCCGCCCCACCGGGGAGCTGTTTTTT. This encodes CASSARPTGELFF.